Shown below are 32 T cell receptor beta chains from a single sample sequenced in a study of T cell responses to AZD1222 COVID-19 vaccine (dated by TCRdb to the early 2020s). Library preparation was by the immunoSEQ multiplex PCR assay. In TCRdb, the immuneACCESS table is reduced to in-frame sequences with V and J assigned. These tables do not hold every clone; where another copy was compared, an unresolved V gene accounts for under half, and the others remain unexplained. Recorded for this sample are 20,000 to 30,000 clones; about nine tenths of them occurred a single time. The biggest ten clones account for under 35% of the sample. What the time point label conveys for this sample: about 28 days (+/-7) after the second vaccine dose. The sequences come from peripheral blood, collected 28 days after the second AZD1222 dose. The receptors here all came from an adult who received the AZD1222 COVID-19 vaccine.

The chain has TRBV6-6 and TRBJ2-7, with a possible D match to TRBD1 (6 bases). The CDR3 contains 13 residues. With 5 bases removed from V and 2 bases from J, the gap between germline ends came to 10 bases. The germline V gene has CDR1 MNHNY and CDR2 SVGAGI (reference sequence). CDR3 amino acids: CASSRDTTYEQYF. CDR3 sequence (DNA): TGTGCCAGCAGTCGGGACACCACCTACGAGCAGTACTTC.

This clone was counted a few times. The V call is TRBV28, the J call TRBJ1-3, with a possible D match to TRBD1 (6 bases). The germline V gene has CDR1 MDHEN and CDR2 SYDVKM. This CDR3 comprises 16 residues. V was shortened by 8 bases and J by 2 bases, with 19 bases between the two germline ends. The CDR3 protein is CASDGLSGGPGNTIYF. The CDR3 bases are TGTGCCAGCGACGGTTTGTCCGGGGGGCCTGGAAACACCATATATTTT.

The V and J genes are TRBV5-4 and TRBJ2-1; 10 positions match TRBD2. This CDR3 comprises 15 residues. V shed 4 bases and J 5 bases; nucleotides not matched to a gene: 6. Germline CDR1 reads SGHNT; CDR2 reads YYREEE (reference sequence). For the CDR3, the DNA is TGTGCCAGCAGCATCCCCAGCGGGAGGGACAATGAGCAGTTCTTC. It encodes CASSIPSGRDNEQFF.

The gene calls are TRBV28 and TRBJ2-5; the match to TRBD1 covers 7 bases. CDR1 MDHEN and CDR2 SYDVKM come from the germline V gene. CDR3 length equals 16 residues. V trimming: 6 bases; J trimming: 2 bases; junction bases outside the gene matches: 12. The CDR3 sequence: CASSTAGTAFQETQYF. Written as DNA, the CDR3 is TGTGCCAGCAGCACCGCCGGGACAGCGTTTCAAGAGACCCAGTACTTC.

The rearrangement uses TRBV28 and TRBJ2-1; D is ambiguous. CDR1 and CDR2 from the germline V gene are MDHEN and SYDVKM. V was pared by 8 bases and J by 3 bases, with 17 bases between. This CDR3 has 15 residues. In DNA, the CDR3 is TGTGCCAGCTACCCCAACCCGCGACACTACAATGAGCAGTTCTTC. The encoded protein is CASYPNPRHYNEQFF.

The rearrangement links TRBV2 to TRBJ2-1, with D possibly being TRBD1 (7 bases). This CDR3 contains 15 residues. Germline V CDR1 and CDR2: SNHLY, FYNNEI. The V gene lost 5 bases and the J gene lost 8 bases, with 19 bases spanning the gap. CDR3 in amino acids: CASSRTGLRGDEQFF. In nucleotides, the CDR3 is TGTGCCAGCAGTAGGACAGGCCTTAGGGGGGATGAGCAGTTCTTC.

The rearrangement links TRBV27 to TRBJ1-2, with a tentative D call TRBD1 (5 bases). Germline V gene lookup returns CDR1 MNHEY and CDR2 SMNVEV (reference sequence). The CDR3 runs 14 residues. Between the trimmed V and J ends, which lost 6 bases and 0 bases, there was a span of 11 bases. CDR3 sequence reads: CASSRVAANYGYTF. Written as DNA, the CDR3 is TGTGCCAGCAGCAGGGTGGCGGCTAACTATGGCTACACCTTC.

The chain uses TRBV2 and TRBJ1-2; D is undetermined. The V end was cut by 11 bases, the J end by 2 bases, with 9 bases between. CDR1 is SNHLY, CDR2 FYNNEI, per germline. The CDR3 has 11 residues. The CDR3 bases are TGTGCCCGAACTACAAACTATGGCTACACCTTC. Amino acid sequence: CARTTNYGYTF. Variable domain in full (rest from reference TRBV2 and TRBJ1-2): EPEVTQTPSHQVTQMGQEVILRCVPISNHLYFYWYRQILGQKVEFLVSFYNNEISEKSEIFDDQFSVERPDGSNFTLKIRSTKLEDSAMYFCARTTNYGYTFGSGTRLTVV.

The rearrangement joins TRBV2 to TRBJ2-3; unclear D gene. Trimming stripped 6 bases from V and 5 bases from J, with 9 bases between. The CDR3 sequence is 12 residues long. Germline-derived CDR1 and CDR2 are SNHLY and FYNNEI. CDR3 sequence (DNA): TGTGCCAGCAGGGCTGGTATAGATACGCAGTATTTT. It encodes CASRAGIDTQYF.

Of note for this clone: Compared with germline, one end of the junction differs, possibly owing to a read error. V and J are TRBV7-7 and TRBJ2-2, with 10 positions matching TRBD2. Germline loops: CDR1 SSHAT, CDR2 FNYEAQ (reference sequence). CDR3 length equals 15 residues. The CDR3 nucleotides are TGTGCTAGCAGTCCCAGCGGGAGGGAGACCGGGGAGCTGTTTTTT. Translating gives CASSPSGRETGELFF.

V gene TRBV7-9 combines with J gene TRBJ2-1; 7 bases match TRBD1. CDR1 is SEHNR, CDR2 FQNEAQ, per germline (reference sequence). The junction had 8 bases not matched to a gene; V was cut back by 6 bases and J by 0 bases. The CDR3 loop spans 16 amino acids. CDR3: CASSSGQASSYNEQFF. The CDR3 region has the DNA TGTGCCAGCAGTTCAGGACAGGCAAGCTCCTACAATGAGCAGTTCTTC. The full variable domain, in which reference TRBV7-9 and TRBJ2-1 provide the parts outside the CDR3, is DTGVSQNPRHKITKRGQNVTFRCDPISEHNRLYWYRQTLGQGPEFLTYFQNEAQLEKSRLLSDRFSAERPKGSFSTLEIQRTEQGDSAMYLCASSSGQASSYNEQFFGPGTRLTVL.

The V gene is TRBV5-1, the J gene TRBJ2-3, with 9 bases that match TRBD2. Germline lookup yields CDR1 SGHRS and CDR2 YFSETQ. CDR3 length: 15 amino acids. The ends lost 6 bases at V and 4 bases at J; junction bases unmatched: 9. The CDR3: CASTPIAGVPDTQYF. CDR3 DNA: TGCGCCAGCACTCCTATAGCGGGAGTTCCAGATACGCAGTATTTT.

This chain joins TRBV7-2 and TRBJ2-1; TRBD2 aligns across 12 bases. J gave up 6 bases and V 1 base, and 4 bases lay outside the gene matches. Looked up from germline, CDR1 is SGHTA and CDR2 is FQGNSA. This CDR3 is 16 amino acids long. The CDR3 sequence is CASSLVSSGRGNEQFF. The CDR3, as DNA: TGTGCCAGCAGCTTAGTATCTAGCGGGAGGGGCAATGAGCAGTTCTTC.

The genes are TRBV5-1 and TRBJ1-1, with D perhaps matching TRBD1 (5 bases). V was clipped by 6 bases and J by 1 base, with 7 bases between them. CDR1 and CDR2 from the germline V gene are SGHRS and YFSETQ. The CDR3 consists of 12 residues. The CDR3 DNA sequence: TGCGCCAGCACAGGGAAGAACACTGAAGCTTTCTTT. This translates into CASTGKNTEAFF.

The rearrangement links TRBV2 to TRBJ1-6; D not resolved. CDR1 and CDR2 (germline): SNHLY, FYNNEI. Trimming took off 4 bases at V and 0 bases at J, with 7 bases between the two ends. The CDR3 is made up of 15 amino acids. The CDR3 nucleotides read TGTGCCAGCAGTGGGGAGAGCTCCTATAATTCACCCCTCCACTTT. This codes for CASSGESSYNSPLHF.

V is TRBV3-1 (or the pseudogene TRBV3-2) and J is TRBJ2-5; possibly TRBD2 for D (5 bases). V shed 6 bases and J shed 2 bases, with 19 bases lying between them. The CDR3 covers 16 residues. Germline V gene sequence: CDR1 LGHDT, CDR2 YNNKEL (reference sequence). In nucleotides, the CDR3 is TGTGCCAGCAGGAGGGCCAGCGGAGCTAAGCAAGAGACCCAGTACTTC. Protein sequence: CASRRASGAKQETQYF.

This clone was observed once. This rearrangement joins TRBV7-6 to TRBJ2-1; tentative D call: TRBD2 (6 bases). Germline-derived CDR1 and CDR2 are SGHVS and FNYEAQ. This CDR3 contains 15 residues. V lost 1 base and J lost 2, with 9 bases in between. The CDR3 loop reads CASSLGGGTYNEQFF. The CDR3 coding sequence is TGTGCCAGCAGCTTAGGGGGAGGAACCTACAATGAGCAGTTCTTC.

The J gene is TRBJ2-7, the V gene TRBV2, with 7 bases identical to TRBD2. Germline CDR1 is SNHLY and CDR2 is FYNNEI. The CDR3 runs 18 residues. Unmatched junction bases numbered 25, after V lost 8 bases and J lost 6 bases. The CDR3 is CASRVRSSGNILLSEQYF. DNA for the CDR3: TGTGCCAGCCGAGTAAGGTCTAGCGGAAATATCCTCCTATCCGAGCAGTACTTC.

The rearrangement links TRBV2 to TRBJ2-3; D possibly corresponds to TRBD1 (5 bases). V was shortened by 8 bases and J by 3 bases, with 15 bases between the two germline ends. In germline, CDR1 is SNHLY, CDR2 FYNNEI. This CDR3 comprises 14 residues. CDR3 nucleotide sequence: TGTGCCAGCGGGGCCGGTTTGGGGACAGATACGCAGTATTTT. It codes for CASGAGLGTDTQYF.

The chain is built from TRBV6-2 or TRBV6-3 and TRBJ1-6, with D possibly being TRBD1 (5 bases). This CDR3 contains 17 residues. V lost 2 bases, J lost 5 bases, and 16 bases lay in between. Germline V lookup: CDR1 MNHEY, CDR2 SVGEGT. CDR3 in DNA: TGTGCCAGCAGTTACATACAACAGGCGGGTGATAATTCACCCCTCCACTTT. It specifies CASSYIQQAGDNSPLHF.

The chain combines TRBV10-3 with TRBJ2-1; weak D call: TRBD2 (6 bases). The CDR3 extends over 14 amino acids. V lost 4 bases and J 9 bases, leaving 16 bases between the germline ends. CDR1 is ENHRY and CDR2 is SYGVKD in the germline V gene. The CDR3 loop is CAISAGVATVEQFF. The CDR3 DNA reads as TGTGCCATCAGTGCGGGAGTCGCTACCGTTGAGCAGTTCTTC.

This clone was seen a few times. The chain has TRBV10-2 and TRBJ1-5, with D hard to call. Trimming took 4 bases from V and 4 from J, leaving 11 bases between them. This CDR3 has 14 residues. Germline V CDR1 and CDR2: WSHSY, SAAADI. The CDR3 DNA is TGCGCCAGCAGTGCCGAAACGCGTAATCAGCCCCAGCATTTT. Amino acids: CASSAETRNQPQHF.

The J gene is TRBJ1-2, the V gene TRBV6-2 or TRBV6-3, with 9 bases identical to TRBD1. This CDR3 is built from 16 residues. After removal of 4 bases from V and 4 bases from J, the junction contained 10 bases not matched to a gene. Per germline, CDR1 MNHEY and CDR2 SVGEGT. The CDR3 reads CASSFTGPGQGYGYTF. CDR3 DNA: TGTGCCAGCAGTTTCACAGGACCGGGACAGGGCTATGGCTACACCTTC.

The V and J genes are TRBV5-1 and TRBJ2-2; D tentatively fits TRBD1 or TRBD2 (5 bases each). Trimming took off 1 base at V and 0 bases at J, with 13 bases between the two ends. The V gene's germline CDR1 is SGHRS and CDR2 YFSETQ. This CDR3 is 17 amino acids long. The CDR3, as DNA: TGCGCCAGCAGCTTGTTGGGACCTTTTACGAACACCGGGGAGCTGTTTTTT. It encodes CASSLLGPFTNTGELFF.

The rearrangement uses TRBV10-3 and TRBJ2-2; 13 bases are a match to TRBD2. CDR3 length: 20 residues. Trimming at V came to 4 bases and at J to 5 bases, leaving 16 bases not matched to a gene. Germline V CDR1 and CDR2: ENHRY, SYGVKD. CDR3 residues: CAISAPFGLAGVHGTGELFF. CDR3 DNA sequence: TGTGCCATCAGTGCCCCGTTCGGACTAGCGGGAGTCCATGGGACCGGGGAGCTGTTTTTT.

The chain employs TRBV5-6 and TRBJ2-3; the D gene is possibly TRBD2 (5 bases). With 6 bases removed from V and 6 bases from J, the gap between germline ends came to 14 bases. Germline assignment: CDR1 SGHDT and CDR2 YYEEEE. The CDR3 runs to 13 residues. The CDR3 bases are TGTGCCAGCACGTTGTGGACGGGGGATACGCAGTATTTT. Its translation: CASTLWTGDTQYF.

The chain uses TRBV5-4 and TRBJ2-7, with TRBD2 as a possible D gene (7 bases). The CDR3 is 16 residues long. Germline CDR1 SGHNT, CDR2 YYREEE (reference sequence). Trimming cost V 1 base and J 0 bases, with 14 bases left between them. CDR3 protein: CASSLRGGSPSYEQYF. CDR3 DNA: TGTGCCAGCAGCTTGCGCGGGGGCTCCCCCTCCTACGAGCAGTACTTC.

V is TRBV6-4 and J is TRBJ2-5; a possible D gene is TRBD1 (6 bases). The germline V and J ends were trimmed by 6 bases and 4 bases, with 18 bases remaining between them. Germline V CDR1 and CDR2: MRHNA, SNTAGT. CDR3 length: 15 amino acids. The CDR3 sequence is CASSENPTGTETQYF. CDR3 coding DNA: TGTGCCAGCAGCGAGAACCCAACAGGGACAGAGACCCAGTACTTC.

The chain employs TRBV19 and TRBJ1-5, with D possibly TRBD1 on 5 matching bases. Germline CDR1 and CDR2: LNHDA and SQIVND (reference sequence). V lost 10 bases and J 9 bases, leaving 19 bases between the germline ends. The CDR3 spans 13 residues. The CDR3 DNA is TGTGCCACCAACTGGGGGGTATCCGGGCCCCAGCATTTT. Amino acids: CATNWGVSGPQHF.

The V call is TRBV11-3, the J call TRBJ1-1, with 8 bases identical to TRBD1. V was clipped by 5 bases and J by 0 bases; unmatched bases: 8. From germline, CDR1 is SGHNT and CDR2 YENEEA. CDR3 length equals 16 residues. CDR3 nucleotide sequence: TGTGCCAGCAGCCCCGGACAGGGCGAGATGAACACTGAAGCTTTCTTT. Translation gives CASSPGQGEMNTEAFF.

This rearrangement joins TRBV9 to TRBJ2-7; 11 bases fit TRBD2. CDR1 and CDR2 from the germline V gene are SGDLS and YYNGEE. This CDR3 region has 16 residues. The ends lost 6 bases at V and 3 bases at J; junction bases unmatched: 11. CDR3 loop: CASMMVAGGLRYEQYF. The CDR3 nucleotides read TGTGCCAGCATGATGGTAGCGGGAGGGCTGCGCTACGAGCAGTACTTC. The full variable domain, completed using reference TRBV9 and TRBJ2-7, is DSGVTQTPKHLITATGQRVTLRCSPRSGDLSVYWYQQSLDQGLQFLIQYYNGEERAKGNILERFSAQQFPDLHSELNLSSLELGDSALYFCASMMVAGGLRYEQYFGPGTRLTVT.

The V call is TRBV30, the J call TRBJ2-1; no clear D. V gave up 0 bases and J gave up 7 bases, with 10 bases separating them. This CDR3 contains 13 residues. Germline CDR1 GTSNPN, CDR2 SVGIG (reference sequence). As DNA, the CDR3 is TGTGCCTGGAGTGTGGAATGGAATAATGAGCAGTTCTTC. Amino acids: CAWSVEWNNEQFF.